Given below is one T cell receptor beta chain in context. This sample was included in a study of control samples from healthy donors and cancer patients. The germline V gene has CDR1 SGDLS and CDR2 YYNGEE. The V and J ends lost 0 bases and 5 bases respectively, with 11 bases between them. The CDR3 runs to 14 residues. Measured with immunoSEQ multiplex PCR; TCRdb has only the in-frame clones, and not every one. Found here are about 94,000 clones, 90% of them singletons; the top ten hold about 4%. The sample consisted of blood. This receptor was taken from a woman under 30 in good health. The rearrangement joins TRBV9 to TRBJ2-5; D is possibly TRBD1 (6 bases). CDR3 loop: CASSVDWGQETQYF. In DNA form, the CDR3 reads TGTGCCAGCAGCGTAGACTGGGGGCAGGAGACCCAGTACTTC.